This TCR beta chain derives from a study of blood T cell repertoires in COVID-19. Study details: In each case, the material was cDNA or gDNA derived from T cells, B-cell-depleted T cells, or PBMCs.

This CDR3 spans 14 amino acids. Germline values: CDR1 MNHEY, CDR2 SVGAGI. V was pared by 0 bases and J by 6 bases, with 2 bases of the junction left unmatched. Assay: immunoSEQ multiplex PCR; the TCRdb copy retains only in-frame clones and omits some. The data show 150,000 to 250,000 clones, around 90% seen once. The sample taken for sequencing was PBMCs or T cells enriched from blood (not recorded which). The V gene is TRBV6-5, the J gene TRBJ1-5; 7 bases fit TRBD1. This TCR derives from a woman in her 30s who had recovered from COVID-19. The DNA of the CDR3 is TGTGCCAGCAGTTACTCGCAGGGGGGTCAGCCCCAGCATTTT. Encoded protein: CASSYSQGGQPQHF.